This T cell receptor beta chain comes out of a study of cytomegalovirus exposure and HLA in healthy donors. The overall study: The early release's HLA-typed donors yielded 70 million to 85 million unique TCRs.

Study observations and caveats: On later analysis, the bulk of CMV-associated TCR beta chains appeared to be HLA-restricted. In vitro work confirmed that three CMV-associated chains recognize CMV antigens.

PCR used 60 Vbeta primers and 13 Jbeta primers. Sequencing used immunoSEQ multiplex PCR; TCRdb keeps in-frame clones, though not all of them. This table has around 210,000 clones, 65% to 85% appearing once. Comment on this clone: What it binds is not known.

The CDR3 runs 16 residues. CDR1 is GTSNPN and CDR2 is SVGIG in the germline V gene (reference sequence). With V trimmed by 2 bases and J by 3 bases, 4 bases remained unmatched. J is TRBJ2-2 and V is TRBV30; 12 bases fit TRBD2. The material sequenced was PBMCs. The source is a woman aged 25 to 39 in good health and CMV-seronegative. The CDR3 sequence is CAWSLRLAGDTGELFF. DNA of the CDR3: TGTGCCTGGAGTCTTAGACTAGCGGGGGACACCGGGGAGCTGTTTTTT.